The rows below give T cell receptor beta chains drawn from one sample of a study of blood T cell repertoires in COVID-19. TCRdb's copy holds only in-frame clones and misses some; the assay was immunoSEQ multiplex PCR. Seen here are about 110,000 clones, 71% observed once, and the top ten hold roughly 0.86%. Sequenced input: peripheral blood. Receptors were obtained from a human donor with acute or convalescent COVID-19. The donor label of this sample is uncertain. Each CDR3 is given with its conserved first and last residue. A D gene is named only where the DNA matches it firmly. Some rows mark clone size as missing; the rest say once, few, many or name a class of expanded clone.

TGCGCCAGCAGCGAATTCCGGGACTCCACTGAAGCTTTCTTT	CASSEFRDSTEAFF	NA	TRBV4-1	NA	TRBJ1-1
TGTGCCAGCAGGCCCGGGACAGTCACTGCCTGGAACACTGAAGCTTTCTTT	CASRPGTVTAWNTEAFF	TRBD1	TRBV14	NA	TRBJ1-1
TGTGCCAGCAGCTTAGCCCAGGCCTCCGGAAACACCATATATTTT	CASSLAQASGNTIYF	NA	TRBV7-9	NA	TRBJ1-3
TGTGCCACCAGCAGAGATCCGGGGACAGATAATGAAAAACTGTTTTTT	CATSRDPGTDNEKLFF	TRBD1	TRBV15	few	TRBJ1-4
TGCAGTGCCAGGACTGACAATGAGCAGTTCTTC	CSARTDNEQFF	NA	TRBV20-1	once	TRBJ2-1
TGCGCCAGCAGCCGAGACCCTCGGGAGAACACTGAAGCTTTCTTT	CASSRDPRENTEAFF	NA	TRBV4-1	NA	TRBJ1-1
TGTGCCAGCAGTTATCACGGGGGAGCTAACTATGGCTACACCTTC	CASSYHGGANYGYTF	NA	TRBV6-2/TRBV6-3	NA	TRBJ1-2
TGTGCCAGTAGTGAGCTAGGGACAGGGGGGACTGAAGCTTTCTTT	CASSELGTGGTEAFF	TRBD1	TRBV19	once	TRBJ1-1
TGTGCCAGCAGTTACCACAGGGGTAGCTACACCTTC	CASSYHRGSYTF	TRBD1	TRBV6-5	NA	TRBJ1-2
TGCGCCAGCAGCTCTGGACAGGCGATCTCCTACGAGCAGTACTTC	CASSSGQAISYEQYF	TRBD1	TRBV5-1	NA	TRBJ2-7
TGTGCCAGCAGTTTCGACAGGGTTCTTTCCTATGGCTACACCTTC	CASSFDRVLSYGYTF	TRBD1	TRBV28	NA	TRBJ1-2
TGTGCCAGCAGCCCAACACAGGGTCTGAAGGCTGAAGCTTTCTTT	CASSPTQGLKAEAFF	NA	TRBV7-8	NA	TRBJ1-1
TGTGCCAGCACCCCCCAGGACACCGGGGAGCTGTTTTTT	CASTPQDTGELFF	NA	TRBV12-3/TRBV12-4	NA	TRBJ2-2
TGTGCCAGCAGTTTATCGAAGGGGGTTAATGAAAAACTGTTTTTT	CASSLSKGVNEKLFF	NA	TRBV27	NA	TRBJ1-4
TGTGCCACCCGGGGGACAGGAGGTAACTATGGCTACACCTTC	CATRGTGGNYGYTF	TRBD1	TRBV28	NA	TRBJ1-2
TGTGCCAGCAATGGGGACAGTCCCCCTACCACCATATATTTT	CASNGDSPPTTIYF	TRBD1	TRBV2	few	TRBJ1-3